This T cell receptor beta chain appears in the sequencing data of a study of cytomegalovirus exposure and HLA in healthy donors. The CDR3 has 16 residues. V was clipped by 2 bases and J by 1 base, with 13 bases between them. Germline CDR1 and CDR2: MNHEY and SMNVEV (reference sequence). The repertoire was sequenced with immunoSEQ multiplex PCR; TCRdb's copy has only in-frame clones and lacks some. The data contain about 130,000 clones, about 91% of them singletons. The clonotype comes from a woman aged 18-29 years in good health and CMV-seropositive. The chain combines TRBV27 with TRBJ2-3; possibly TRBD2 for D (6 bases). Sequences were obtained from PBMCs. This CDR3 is CASSLLRSGGTDTQYF. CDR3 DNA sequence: TGTGCCAGCAGTTTACTCAGATCGGGGGGCACAGATACGCAGTATTTT.